The clone carrying this T cell receptor beta chain was counted ten times or more. The data were obtained in a study of T-cell reconstitution after alpha-beta-depleted transplantation in children. There are 11 residues in the CDR3. Trimming shortened V by 1 base and J by 7 bases, and 4 bases separated the two germline ends. In germline, CDR1 is KGHSH, CDR2 LQKENI. During its preparation, the TCRbeta library received unique molecular identifiers. Each CDR3 protein gets one entry after TCRdb re-called the PCR reads with MiXCR. The data hold a few hundred thousand distinct CDR3 sequences, with around 8.9% observed a single time.

The rearrangement joins TRBV18 to TRBJ2-5; D not resolved. The TCR was taken from a human donor who donated a stem cell graft to a child with SCID. The sequencing here drew on PBMCs from the stem cell graft donor, taken from the stem cell graft. CDR3 sequence (DNA): TGTGCCAGCTCACCACGGAGGACCCAGTACTTC. It codes for CASSPRRTQYF.